This T cell receptor (beta chain) was captured by sequencing in a study of OX40 agonist ivuxolimab in advanced cancers. Turning to the study itself: Every 2 weeks, patients got intravenous ivuxolimab at one of six dose levels (0.01-10 mg/kg).

Generated by immunoSEQ multiplex PCR, the TCRdb table keeps only in-frame clones and is missing some. In the table there are 60,000 to 70,000 clones, 70% to 90% of which are singletons. Points from the study as a whole: Fewer expanded clones were found on average in CD4+ than in CD8+ T cells. Those patients achieving a partial response at 0.1-3.0 mg/kg showed among the lowest clonal expansion. Several nonresponders also turned out to have low normalized T-cell clonal expansion.

As for this clone: Its antigen is not identified.

The trim removed 0 bases at V and 0 bases at J, leaving 8 bases unmatched. This CDR3 contains 18 residues. Looked up from germline, CDR1 is LGHNA and CDR2 is YNFKEQ. The specimen was CD4+ or CD8+ T cells sorted from blood, collected in a trial of the OX40 agonist ivuxolimab. The V call is TRBV4-2, the J call TRBJ2-1; TRBD2 matches at 7 bases. The sequence came from an adult with an advanced solid tumor such as melanoma, head and neck, liver or kidney cancer. In nucleotides, the CDR3 is TGTGCCAGCAGCCAAGAAGTCTCTAGCGGTATCTCCTACAATGAGCAGTTCTTC. Translating it yields CASSQEVSSGISYNEQFF.